This T cell receptor beta chain was identified in a study of blood T cell repertoires in COVID-19. The repertoire was sequenced with immunoSEQ multiplex PCR; TCRdb's copy has only in-frame clones and lacks some. The sample lists 250,000 to 300,000 clones; roughly nine tenths were seen once. This CDR3 comprises 15 residues. V shed 7 bases, J shed 8 bases, and the junction held 15 bases outside the gene matches. CDR1 is SGDLS and CDR2 is YYNGEE in the germline V gene. The source of this sequence is a woman in her forties who had recovered from COVID-19. Sequences were obtained from peripheral blood. The chain joins TRBV9 to TRBJ2-1; 7 positions match TRBD2. The CDR3 sequence: CASGSRAGGLDEQFF. The CDR3, as DNA: TGTGCCAGCGGCAGCAGAGCCGGGGGGTTGGATGAGCAGTTCTTC.